This record concerns one TCR beta chain sequence. The antigen is not known. The libraries were made with immunoSEQ version 4 in survey mode. TCRdb keeps only in-frame clones here, not all; method: immunoSEQ multiplex PCR. The sample consists of about 46,000 clones, about 87% of them appearing once. Nonspecific anti-CD3/anti-CD28 bead stimulation represents the broad CD4+ T cell repertoire. Sorting of responding CD4+ T cells relied on upregulated CD40 ligand together with CD69. The V and J ends lost 7 bases and 6 bases respectively, with 13 bases between them. Germline V gives CDR1 LNHDA, CDR2 SQIVND (reference sequence). CDR3 length: 13 amino acids. This record belongs to a study of persistence of HIV-infected CD4 T cells.

The sequencing here drew on CD4+ T cells sorted from PBMCs after approximately 20-hour stimulation, taken from a patient who received antiretroviral therapy. This chain joins TRBV19 and TRBJ2-1; D may be TRBD1 (6 bases). This clonotype was obtained from an adult woman with HIV who was CMV-seropositive. CDR3 in DNA: TGTGCCAGTACTCTGGGACACCTCAATGAGCAGTTCTTC. Protein: CASTLGHLNEQFF.